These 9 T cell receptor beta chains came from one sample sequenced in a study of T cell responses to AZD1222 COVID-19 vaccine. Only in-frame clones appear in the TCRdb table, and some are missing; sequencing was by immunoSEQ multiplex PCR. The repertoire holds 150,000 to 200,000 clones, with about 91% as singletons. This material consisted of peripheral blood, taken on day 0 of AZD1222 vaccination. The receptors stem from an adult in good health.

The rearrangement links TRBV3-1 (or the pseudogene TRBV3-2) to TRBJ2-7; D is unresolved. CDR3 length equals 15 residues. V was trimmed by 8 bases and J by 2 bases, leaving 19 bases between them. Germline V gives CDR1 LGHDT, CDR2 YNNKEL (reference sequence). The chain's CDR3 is CASSLRGGFTYEQYF. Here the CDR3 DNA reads TGTGCCAGCTCGCTTCGTGGCGGTTTTACCTACGAGCAGTACTTC.

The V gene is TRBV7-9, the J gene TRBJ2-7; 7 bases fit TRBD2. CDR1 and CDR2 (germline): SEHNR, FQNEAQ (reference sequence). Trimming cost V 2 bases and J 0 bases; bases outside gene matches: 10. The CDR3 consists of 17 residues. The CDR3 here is CASSLFPGRSSSYEQYF. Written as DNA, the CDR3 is TGTGCCAGCAGCTTATTCCCCGGGAGGTCGAGCTCCTACGAGCAGTACTTC.

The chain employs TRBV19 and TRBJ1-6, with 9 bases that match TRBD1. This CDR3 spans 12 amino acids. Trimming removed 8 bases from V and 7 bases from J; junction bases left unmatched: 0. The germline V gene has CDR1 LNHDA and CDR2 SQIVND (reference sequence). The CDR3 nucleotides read TGTGCCAGTGGACAGGGGAATTCACCCCTCCACTTT. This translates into CASGQGNSPLHF.

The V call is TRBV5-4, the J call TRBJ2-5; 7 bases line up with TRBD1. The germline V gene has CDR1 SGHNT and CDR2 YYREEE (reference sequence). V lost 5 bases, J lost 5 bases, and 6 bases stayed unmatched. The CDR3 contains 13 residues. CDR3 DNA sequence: TGTGCCAGCAGTTACACAGGGGAGGAGACCCAGTACTTC. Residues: CASSYTGEETQYF.

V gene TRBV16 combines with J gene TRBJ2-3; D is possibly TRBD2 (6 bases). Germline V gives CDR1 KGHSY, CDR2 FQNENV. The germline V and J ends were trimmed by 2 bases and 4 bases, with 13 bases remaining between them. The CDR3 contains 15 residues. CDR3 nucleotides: TGTGCCAGCAGCCAAGGAGGGAGAGGACCAGATACGCAGTATTTT. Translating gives CASSQGGRGPDTQYF.

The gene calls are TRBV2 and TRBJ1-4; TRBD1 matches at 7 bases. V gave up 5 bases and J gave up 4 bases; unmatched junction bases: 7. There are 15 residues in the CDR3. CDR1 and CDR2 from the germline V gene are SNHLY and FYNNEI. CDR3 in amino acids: CASSFPGQFNEKLFF. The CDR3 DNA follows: TGTGCCAGCAGTTTTCCGGGACAGTTTAATGAAAAACTGTTTTTT.

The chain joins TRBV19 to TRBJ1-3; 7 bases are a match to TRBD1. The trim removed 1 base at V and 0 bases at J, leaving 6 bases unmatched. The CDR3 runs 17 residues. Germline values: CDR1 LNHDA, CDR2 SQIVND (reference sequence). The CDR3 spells CASSIVGTVLSGNTIYF. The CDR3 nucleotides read TGTGCCAGTAGTATAGTTGGGACAGTTCTCTCTGGAAACACCATATATTTT. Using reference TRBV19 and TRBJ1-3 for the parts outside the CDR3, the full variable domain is DGGITQSPKYLFRKEGQNVTLSCEQNLNHDAMYWYRQDPGQGLRLIYYSQIVNDFQKGDIAEGYSVSREKKESFPLTVTSAQKNPTAFYLCASSIVGTVLSGNTIYFGEGSWLTVV.

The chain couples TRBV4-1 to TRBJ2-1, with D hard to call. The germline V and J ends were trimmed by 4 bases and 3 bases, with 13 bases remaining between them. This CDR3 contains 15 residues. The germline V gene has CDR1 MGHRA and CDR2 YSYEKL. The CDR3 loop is CASSPRKPIYNEQFF. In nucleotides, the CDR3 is TGCGCCAGCAGCCCCCGAAAGCCGATCTACAATGAGCAGTTCTTC.

The CDR3 is CSAWDRGHEKLFF. The CDR3 DNA reads as TGCAGCGCGTGGGACAGGGGTCATGAAAAACTGTTTTTT. This chain links TRBV29-1 with TRBJ1-4, with 10 bases matching TRBD1. This CDR3 has 13 amino acids. Trimming took 7 bases from V and 6 from J; bases not matched to a gene: 5. The germline V gene encodes CDR1 SQVTM and CDR2 ANQGSEA.